This TCR beta chain was observed in a study of cytomegalovirus exposure and HLA in healthy donors. The CDR3 loop spans 13 amino acids. V was cut by 4 bases and J by 7 bases, with 13 bases left in between. Per germline, CDR1 SGHTA and CDR2 FQGNSA. Study results and limitations: Of the V segments, some could not be distinguished, including TRBV6-2 and TRBV6-3, and were excluded. Upon later analysis, HLA-associated TCR beta chains proved more clonally expanded than other, equally common chains.

This clone appeared a few times. Its antigen is unidentified. PCR primers comprised 60 Vbeta and 13 Jbeta primers. Here immunoSEQ multiplex PCR was the method, and the copy in TCRdb shows in-frame clones only, minus some. The data contain 150,000 to 200,000 clones, roughly four fifths of them seen just once; the ten biggest clones take up roughly 2.1%. This chain joins TRBV7-2 and TRBJ1-2, with D possibly matching TRBD1 (5 bases). The TCR comes from a woman aged 18-29 years in good health and CMV-seropositive. Specimen: PBMCs. CDR3 nucleotides: TGTGCCAGCAGCTCGAGACAGTTTTTTGGCTACACCTTC. Protein sequence: CASSSRQFFGYTF.